This T cell receptor (beta chain) was obtained from a study of cytomegalovirus exposure and HLA in healthy donors. A word on this clone: Its antigen is unidentified.

Trimming removed 2 bases at V and 1 base at J, with 12 bases between. CDR3 length: 15 residues. CDR1 is MNHEY and CDR2 is SVGAGI in the germline V gene. Study observations and caveats: According to a later analysis, most TCR beta chains associated with CMV appeared HLA-restricted. Rare TCR sequences dominated, though some public TCRs recurred in many donors.

Researchers ran the PCR with 60 Vbeta and 13 Jbeta primers. Data came from immunoSEQ multiplex PCR; TCRdb stores just in-frame clones and leaves some out. The sample includes more than 100,000 clones, around 78% of them seen just once. This TCR derives from a female donor in good health and CMV-seropositive. The source material was PBMCs. The chain has TRBV6-5 and TRBJ2-7, with D possibly matching TRBD1 (6 bases). CDR3 nucleotide sequence: TGTGCCAGCAGTTACCAACCGACAGGATCCTACGAGCAGTACTTC. Encoded protein: CASSYQPTGSYEQYF.